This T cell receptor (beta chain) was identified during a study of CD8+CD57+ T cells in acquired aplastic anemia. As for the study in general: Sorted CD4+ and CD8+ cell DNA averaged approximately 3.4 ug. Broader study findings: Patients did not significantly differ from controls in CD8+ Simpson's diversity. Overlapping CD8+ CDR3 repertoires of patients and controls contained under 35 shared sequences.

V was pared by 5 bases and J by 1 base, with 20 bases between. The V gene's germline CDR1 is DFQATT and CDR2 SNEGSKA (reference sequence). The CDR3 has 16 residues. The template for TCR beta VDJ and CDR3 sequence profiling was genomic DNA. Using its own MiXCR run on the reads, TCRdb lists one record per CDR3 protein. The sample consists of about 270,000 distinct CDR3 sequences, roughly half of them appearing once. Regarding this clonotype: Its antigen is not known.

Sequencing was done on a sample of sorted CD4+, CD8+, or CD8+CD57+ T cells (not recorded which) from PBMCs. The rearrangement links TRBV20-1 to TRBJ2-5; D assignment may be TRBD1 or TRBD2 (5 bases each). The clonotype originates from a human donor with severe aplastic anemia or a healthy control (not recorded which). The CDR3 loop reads CSAAKAGTGAQETQYF. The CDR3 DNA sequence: TGCAGTGCTGCCAAAGCCGGGACCGGGGCCCAAGAGACCCAGTACTTC.